These 30 T cell receptor beta chains were all obtained from the same sample, sequenced in a study of blood T cell repertoires in COVID-19. The method was immunoSEQ multiplex PCR; TCRdb's version includes in-frame clones alone and lacks a portion of them. The table lists around 310,000 clones, roughly 89% of them singletons. Sequencing was carried out using PBMCs or T cells enriched from blood (not recorded which). The origin of the receptors is a young woman who had recovered from COVID-19.

This chain joins TRBV30 and TRBJ1-5; D gene ambiguous. V gave up 0 bases and J gave up 0 bases, with 6 bases separating them. Germline-derived CDR1 and CDR2 are GTSNPN and SVGIG (reference sequence). The CDR3 is 14 amino acids. CDR3 sequence (DNA): TGTGCCTGGAGTGTCCCCTATAGCAATCAGCCCCAGCATTTT. This translates into CAWSVPYSNQPQHF. The entire variable domain, with the rest obtained from reference TRBV30 and TRBJ1-5, is as follows: SQTIHQWPATLVQPVGSPLSLECTVEGTSNPNLYWYRQAAGRGLQLLFYSVGIGQISSEVPQNLSASRPQDRQFILSSKKLLLSDSGFYLCAWSVPYSNQPQHFGDGTRLSIL.

The chain recombines TRBV6-2 or TRBV6-3 with TRBJ2-7; 7 nucleotides agree with TRBD1. The germline gives CDR1 MNHEY, CDR2 SVGEGT. The CDR3 is made up of 14 amino acids. After removal of 2 bases from V and 1 base from J, the junction contained 2 bases not matched to a gene. The CDR3 reads CASSYDRASYEQYF. The DNA of the CDR3 is TGTGCCAGCAGTTACGACAGGGCTTCCTACGAGCAGTACTTC.

This chain connects TRBV19 to TRBJ2-2; a weak D match, TRBD1 (6 bases). V dropped 5 bases and J dropped 3 bases, with 16 bases sitting between them. The V gene's germline CDR1 is LNHDA and CDR2 SQIVND (reference sequence). The CDR3 has 16 amino acids. This CDR3 reads CASSLASGQYTGELFF. The CDR3, as DNA: TGTGCCAGTAGTTTGGCATCGGGACAATACACCGGGGAGCTGTTTTTT.

V is TRBV14 and J is TRBJ1-1; a possible D gene is TRBD1 (5 bases). The CDR3 is made up of 13 amino acids. The germline V gene encodes CDR1 SGHDN and CDR2 FVKESK. V lost 4 bases and J lost 4, with 10 bases in between. The CDR3 spells CASSPAGFTEAFF. The CDR3 DNA follows: TGTGCCAGCAGCCCCGCAGGGTTCACTGAAGCTTTCTTT.

The CDR3 is CASSKSGRAYEQYF. The CDR3 DNA reads TGTGCCAGCAGTAAAAGCGGGAGGGCCTACGAGCAGTACTTC. The chain has TRBV6-6 and TRBJ2-7, with TRBD2 matching over 10 bases. Germline values: CDR1 MNHNY, CDR2 SVGAGI (reference sequence). The CDR3 runs 14 residues. The J segment lost 2 bases and the V segment lost 5 bases, leaving 3 bases of the junction unmatched.

This clone was observed a single time. The chain uses TRBV5-4 and TRBJ2-2; D is undetermined. The CDR3 totals 16 residues. V was clipped by 0 bases and J by 2 bases, with 11 bases between them. Germline CDR1 and CDR2: SGHNT and YYREEE (reference sequence). The CDR3 protein is CASSLGLYSNTGELFF. In DNA form, the CDR3 reads TGTGCCAGCAGCTTGGGACTTTACTCAAACACCGGGGAGCTGTTTTTT.

The genes are TRBV27 and TRBJ1-5; D is unclear. The germline CDR1 and CDR2 sequences are MNHEY and SMNVEV (reference sequence). The CDR3 spans 15 residues. Trimming took off 5 bases at V and 0 bases at J, with 11 bases between the two ends. CDR3 residues: CASSTHRYSNQPQHF. CDR3 nucleotides: TGTGCCAGCAGTACCCATCGCTATAGCAATCAGCCCCAGCATTTT.

V is TRBV9 and J is TRBJ2-3, with 9 nucleotides matching TRBD2. The CDR3 totals 15 residues. The germline CDR1 and CDR2 sequences are SGDLS and YYNGEE. The trim removed 4 bases at V and 2 bases at J, leaving 5 bases unmatched. CDR3 coding DNA: TGTGCCAGCAGCTTCAGCGGGGGGATCACAGATACGCAGTATTTT. This sequence encodes CASSFSGGITDTQYF.

The chain combines TRBV10-3 with TRBJ1-2, with TRBD1 matching 8 bases. There are 13 residues in the CDR3. Germline loops: CDR1 ENHRY, CDR2 SYGVKD. The J segment lost 5 bases and the V segment lost 7 bases, leaving 6 bases of the junction unmatched. CDR3: CAITTGEGYGYTF. CDR3 DNA: TGTGCCATCACGACAGGGGAAGGGTATGGCTACACCTTC.

This clone was seen once. CDR3 DNA sequence: TGTGCCAGCAGCCAGCTGGGACAGGTAGTTGCTGGGGCCAACGTCCTGACTTTC. This gives the protein CASSQLGQVVAGANVLTF. The chain combines TRBV4-2 with TRBJ2-6, with TRBD1 matching over 8 bases. The J segment lost 2 bases and the V segment lost 3 bases, leaving 9 bases of the junction unmatched. The CDR3 consists of 18 residues. Germline CDR1 LGHNA, CDR2 YNFKEQ.

This rearrangement joins TRBV4-1 to TRBJ2-1, with 9 bases matching TRBD2. CDR1 and CDR2 (germline): MGHRA, YSYEKL. Trimming took 4 bases from V and 0 from J; bases not matched to a gene: 4. The CDR3 length is 16 residues. In DNA, the CDR3 is TGCGCCAGCAGCCGCAATAGCGGGAGCTCCTACAATGAGCAGTTCTTC. Protein product: CASSRNSGSSYNEQFF.

Comment on this clone: This specimen includes other DNA sequences encoding the same CDR3. This chain connects TRBV7-6 to TRBJ2-3, with 7 bases lining up with TRBD2. This CDR3 region has 15 residues. Germline-derived CDR1 and CDR2 are SGHVS and FNYEAQ. J lost 0 bases, V lost 0 bases, and 0 bases had no gene match. CDR3 sequence reads: CASSLAGGSTDTQYF. DNA of the CDR3: TGTGCCAGCAGCTTAGCCGGGGGGAGCACAGATACGCAGTATTTT.

The table lists this clone with a count of one. The chain employs TRBV18 and TRBJ1-4, with D possibly TRBD1 on 6 matching bases. The length of the CDR3 is 15 residues. The germline V gene has CDR1 KGHSH and CDR2 LQKENI. Between the trimmed V and J ends, which lost 6 bases and 8 bases, there was a span of 19 bases. This CDR3 reads CASSALTGRGEKLFF. DNA for the CDR3: TGTGCCAGCTCGGCCCTGACAGGCCGAGGGGAAAAACTGTTTTTT.

The gene calls are TRBV4-1 and TRBJ1-1; D gene ambiguous. This CDR3 has 14 amino acids. The germline CDR1 and CDR2 sequences are MGHRA and YSYEKL. V dropped 7 bases and J dropped 0 bases, with 12 bases sitting between them. The CDR3 sequence is CASTRREMNTEAFF. In DNA form, the CDR3 reads TGCGCCAGCACCAGGAGGGAGATGAACACTGAAGCTTTCTTT.

This chain uses TRBV30 with TRBJ1-4, with D possibly matching TRBD1 (6 bases). Germline V gene lookup returns CDR1 GTSNPN and CDR2 SVGIG (reference sequence). The ends were cut back, 2 bases at V and 3 bases at J, with 7 bases in the middle. The CDR3 is made up of 13 amino acids. The CDR3 spells CAWSRTANEKLFF. CDR3 nucleotide sequence: TGTGCCTGGAGTAGGACAGCTAATGAAAAACTGTTTTTT.

The chain has TRBV5-1 and TRBJ2-1; 11 bases are a match to TRBD2. V lost 4 bases, J lost 8 bases, and 8 bases stayed unmatched. This CDR3 is built from 15 residues. CDR1 and CDR2 from the germline V gene are SGHRS and YFSETQ. The CDR3 nucleotides read TGCGCCAGCAGCCAGGGACTAGCGGAGGCGGATGAGCAGTTCTTC. Encoded protein: CASSQGLAEADEQFF. Supplemented by reference TRBV5-1 and TRBJ2-1, the full variable domain reads KAGVTQTPRYLIKTRGQQVTLSCSPISGHRSVSWYQQTPGQGLQFLFEYFSETQRNKGNFPGRFSGRQFSNSRSEMNVSTLELGDSALYLCASSQGLAEADEQFFGPGTRLTVL.

CDR3 region: CASSLGQGVLGGYTF. The CDR3 coding sequence is TGCGCCAGCAGCTTGGGGCAGGGGGTCCTTGGTGGCTACACCTTC. V usage is TRBV5-1 and J usage is TRBJ1-2, with 7 bases aligning to TRBD1. The CDR3 covers 15 residues. The junction had 9 bases not matched to a gene; V was cut back by 0 bases and J by 7 bases. Germline values: CDR1 SGHRS, CDR2 YFSETQ. The full variable domain, completed using reference TRBV5-1 and TRBJ1-2, is KAGVTQTPRYLIKTRGQQVTLSCSPISGHRSVSWYQQTPGQGLQFLFEYFSETQRNKGNFPGRFSGRQFSNSRSEMNVSTLELGDSALYLCASSLGQGVLGGYTFGSGTRLTVV.

This chain links TRBV5-6 with TRBJ2-7, with 14 bases lining up with TRBD2. Per germline, CDR1 SGHDT and CDR2 YYEEEE. This CDR3 is built from 17 residues. The V gene end was trimmed by 2 bases and the J gene end by 3 bases; junction bases not matched to a gene: 7. This CDR3 reads CASSFGLAGGTDYEQYF. DNA for the CDR3: TGTGCCAGCAGCTTTGGACTAGCGGGAGGCACGGACTACGAGCAGTACTTC.

Here the CDR3 DNA reads TGTGCCAGCAGTTTGTTGGGGCAGAACAAGGCTTTCTTT. Translated, it gives CASSLLGQNKAFF. The chain has TRBV12-3 or TRBV12-4 and TRBJ1-1, with TRBD1 as a possible D gene (5 bases). This CDR3 region has 13 residues. Trimming left V 3 bases short and J 11 bases short, with 16 bases between.

The rearrangement joins TRBV12-3 or TRBV12-4 to TRBJ2-5, with 7 positions matching TRBD2. This CDR3 is 12 amino acids long. The V and J ends lost 5 bases and 5 bases, in that order; junction bases with no gene match: 2. For the CDR3, the DNA is TGTGCCAGCAGTCCCGGGAGGGAGACCCAGTACTTC. Its protein product is CASSPGRETQYF.

In nucleotides, the CDR3 is TGTGCCACCAGCTGGGCGGGAGGTACTTTAGCCTACGAGCAGTACTTC. Translating gives CATSWAGGTLAYEQYF. This chain uses TRBV15 with TRBJ2-7, with 8 bases matching TRBD2. The germline V gene has CDR1 LNHNV and CDR2 YYDKDF (reference sequence). Trimming took 5 bases from V and 2 from J; bases not matched to a gene: 11. This CDR3 comprises 16 residues.

V gene TRBV4-3 combines with J gene TRBJ2-1; D might be TRBD2 (5 bases). This CDR3 contains 16 residues. Germline V gene sequence: CDR1 LGHNA, CDR2 YSLEER. Trimming removed 1 base at V and 5 bases at J, with 15 bases between. The CDR3 here is CASSQALVRENNEQFF. The CDR3 nucleotides are TGCGCCAGCAGCCAAGCACTGGTTAGGGAGAACAATGAGCAGTTCTTC.

The chain joins TRBV27 to TRBJ1-5, with 7 bases identical to TRBD1. The CDR3 loop spans 16 amino acids. Trimming at V came to 4 bases and at J to 3 bases, leaving 9 bases not matched to a gene. Germline loops: CDR1 MNHEY, CDR2 SMNVEV (reference sequence). The CDR3 DNA reads as TGTGCCAGCAGTTCTACCGGGACAGAATTCAATCAGCCCCAGCATTTT. It encodes CASSSTGTEFNQPQHF.

V is TRBV7-9 and J is TRBJ2-5, with D perhaps TRBD1 (6 bases). The V and J ends lost 4 bases and 0 bases respectively, with 15 bases between them. The CDR3 covers 16 residues. Germline values: CDR1 SEHNR, CDR2 FQNEAQ (reference sequence). The CDR3 region is CASSSDQTGHQETQYF. Written as DNA, the CDR3 is TGTGCCAGCAGCTCTGACCAGACAGGCCACCAAGAGACCCAGTACTTC.

The chain recombines TRBV28 with TRBJ1-1; no clear D. The ends were cut back, 6 bases at V and 1 base at J, with 6 bases in the middle. The CDR3 is 12 amino acids. The germline V gene encodes CDR1 MDHEN and CDR2 SYDVKM. In DNA form, the CDR3 reads TGTGCCAGCAGCGCGGGGAACACTGAAGCTTTCTTT. This encodes CASSAGNTEAFF. The full variable domain, in which reference TRBV28 and TRBJ1-1 provide the parts outside the CDR3, is DVKVTQSSRYLVKRTGEKVFLECVQDMDHENMFWYRQDPGLGLRLIYFSYDVKMKEKGDIPEGYSVSREKKERFSLILESASTNQTSMYLCASSAGNTEAFFGQGTRLTVV.

The chain employs TRBV18 and TRBJ2-7; 8 bases are shared with TRBD1. Germline lookup yields CDR1 KGHSH and CDR2 LQKENI. V trimming: 6 bases; J trimming: 3 bases; junction bases outside the gene matches: 7. The CDR3 sequence is 14 residues long. The CDR3 DNA is TGTGCCAGCTCGCCCCGGACAGGGCTCTACGAGCAGTACTTC. Its protein is CASSPRTGLYEQYF.

The rearrangement joins TRBV7-9 to TRBJ1-4; TRBD1 might be the D (5 bases). The CDR3 totals 15 residues. Trimming pared 5 bases from V and 8 bases from J, leaving 18 bases between. Germline V lookup: CDR1 SEHNR, CDR2 FQNEAQ (reference sequence). Here the CDR3 reads CASSLQVVQGEKLFF. DNA for the CDR3: TGTGCCAGCAGCCTACAGGTTGTCCAGGGAGAAAAACTGTTTTTT.

This clone was counted a few times. The gene calls are TRBV6-1 and TRBJ2-7; 13 bases map to TRBD2. The germline gives CDR1 MNHNS, CDR2 SASEGT. J lost 3 bases, V lost 5 bases, and 1 base had no gene match. The CDR3 sequence is 14 residues long. The CDR3 DNA reads TGTGCCAGCAGTCGGACTAGCGGGAGCTACGAGCAGTACTTC. This encodes CASSRTSGSYEQYF.

The chain is built from TRBV27 and TRBJ2-7; 11 nucleotides agree with TRBD1. Trimming at V came to 5 bases and at J to 6 bases, leaving 6 bases not matched to a gene. CDR1 MNHEY and CDR2 SMNVEV come from the germline V gene (reference sequence). This CDR3 has 14 amino acids. The CDR3: CASSHGTGGFEQYF. CDR3 in DNA: TGTGCCAGCAGTCACGGGACAGGGGGGTTCGAGCAGTACTTC.

The V gene is TRBV12-3 or TRBV12-4, the J gene TRBJ2-1; no definite D call. The CDR3 is made up of 12 amino acids. The V end lost 3 bases, the J end lost 8 bases, and 8 bases lay between the germline ends. CDR3 residues: CASSFLVDEQFF. DNA for the CDR3: TGTGCCAGCAGTTTTCTCGTAGATGAGCAGTTCTTC.